The 23 T cell receptor beta chains below all came from one sample that was sequenced in a study of Graves' ophthalmopathy and Graves' hyperthyroidism. Beta-chain TCR CDR3 regions were amplified from RNA transcripts. After a first-round RT-PCR with HTBI primers, a second-round multiplex PCR was run. TCRdb used MiXCR to reprocess the multiplex PCR reads, holding one entry per CDR3 protein. The sample lists approximately 380,000 distinct CDR3 sequences, around 21% occurring once. Sequences were obtained from peripheral blood. The receptor set was obtained from a woman aged 18-35 years with stable Graves' hyperthyroidism.

The J gene is TRBJ2-5, the V gene TRBV6-2 or TRBV6-3; D is unresolved. The V end lost 5 bases, the J end lost 13 bases, and 8 bases lay between the germline ends. The germline V gene has CDR1 MNHEY and CDR2 SVGEGT. The CDR3 has 9 amino acids. The CDR3 here is CASSQPWYF. The CDR3 nucleotides are TGTGCCAGCAGTCAGCCCTGGTACTTC.

This clonotype was recorded at least ten times. V and J are TRBV20-1 and TRBJ2-7; perhaps TRBD1 as D (6 bases). The CDR3 consists of 14 residues. Looked up from germline, CDR1 is DFQATT and CDR2 is SNEGSKA (reference sequence). The ends were cut back, 3 bases at V and 4 bases at J, with 16 bases in the middle. CDR3 region: CSASGQSPRYEQYF. CDR3 bases: TGCAGTGCTAGTGGACAGAGCCCCAGGTACGAGCAGTACTTC.

The rearrangement uses TRBV6-1 and TRBJ2-7, with TRBD2 identical over 11 bases. This CDR3 has 14 residues. V shed 6 bases, J shed 6 bases, and the junction held 7 bases outside the gene matches. CDR1 MNHNS and CDR2 SASEGT come from the germline V gene. The CDR3 spells CASSQGTSGLEQYF. CDR3 in DNA: TGTGCCAGCAGCCAAGGGACTAGCGGTCTCGAGCAGTACTTC.

Ten or more counts support this clonotype. The chain links TRBV7-9 to TRBJ2-5; perhaps TRBD2 as D (5 bases). The CDR3 runs 16 residues. V lost 4 bases, J lost 1 base, and 16 bases lay in between. CDR1 is SEHNR and CDR2 is FQNEAQ in the germline V gene (reference sequence). In nucleotides, the CDR3 is TGTGCCAGCAGCTCAAGGGAGCGTGTACTCCAAGAGACCCAGTACTTC. Its translation is CASSSRERVLQETQYF.

This clonotype was observed many times. The chain is built from TRBV19 and TRBJ1-1; TRBD1 might be the D (5 bases). CDR1 and CDR2 (germline): LNHDA, SQIVND (reference sequence). The germline V and J ends were trimmed by 5 bases and 1 base, with 17 bases remaining between them. This CDR3 is built from 16 residues. The CDR3 spells CASSPPPYRSNTEAFF. CDR3 DNA sequence: TGTGCCAGTAGTCCCCCTCCATACAGGTCGAACACTGAAGCTTTCTTT.

Many counts were recorded for this clonotype. The rearrangement uses TRBV11-2 and TRBJ2-5, with 9 bases lining up with TRBD2. The CDR3 runs to 15 residues. The J segment lost 5 bases and the V segment lost 0 bases, leaving 4 bases of the junction unmatched. From germline, CDR1 is SGHAT and CDR2 FQNNGV. CDR3 bases: TGTGCCAGCAGCTTAGATCCTAGCGGGACTGAGACCCAGTACTTC. It codes for CASSLDPSGTETQYF.

This clonotype was counted many times. The V gene is TRBV7-3, the J gene TRBJ2-3; D is possibly TRBD1 (5 bases). V lost 2 bases and J 2 bases, leaving 8 bases between the germline ends. Per the germline V gene, CDR1 is SGHTA and CDR2 is FQGTGA. CDR3 length equals 14 residues. The DNA for the CDR3 is TGTGCCAGCAGCTTACCAGGGATCACAGATACGCAGTATTTT. Protein sequence: CASSLPGITDTQYF.

This clonotype was recorded many times. This chain uses TRBV7-8 with TRBJ2-5; 7 bases align to TRBD1. Germline V CDR1 and CDR2: SGHVS, FQNEAQ. The CDR3 runs to 15 residues. V shed 5 bases, J shed 4 bases, and the junction held 10 bases outside the gene matches. The CDR3 loop is CASSRLNRGGETQYF. CDR3 bases: TGTGCCAGCAGCCGATTGAACAGGGGCGGAGAGACCCAGTACTTC.

This clonotype came up many times. The chain links TRBV6-1 to TRBJ1-1; D remains unclear. This CDR3 region has 14 residues. CDR1 is MNHNS, CDR2 SASEGT, per germline. V was shortened by 5 bases and J by 1 base, with 11 bases between the two germline ends. In nucleotides, the CDR3 is TGTGCCAGCAGTCGACTCACAGAGAACACTGAAGCTTTCTTT. Translating it yields CASSRLTENTEAFF.

The rearrangement uses TRBV7-2 and TRBJ1-2; the match to TRBD1 covers 10 bases. V was pared by 1 base and J by 9 bases, with 8 bases of the junction left unmatched. CDR1 and CDR2 from the germline V gene are SGHTA and FQGNSA. The CDR3 is 15 residues long. The CDR3 nucleotides read TGTGCCAGCAGCTTAGGGGGACAGGGGTCATATCGCTACACCTTC. The encoded protein is CASSLGGQGSYRYTF.

This clonotype was recorded only once. The chain uses TRBV10-3 and TRBJ1-2, with a weak D call TRBD1 (6 bases). The CDR3 totals 14 residues. With 3 bases removed from V and 8 bases from J, the gap between germline ends came to 16 bases. The V gene's germline CDR1 is ENHRY and CDR2 SYGVKD. The chain's CDR3 is CAISELTGLSGYTF. For the CDR3, the DNA is TGTGCCATCAGTGAACTCACAGGGTTGAGCGGCTACACCTTC.

V and J are TRBV6-1 and TRBJ1-1, with D uncertain. CDR3 length equals 12 residues. V was trimmed by 5 bases and J by 3 bases, leaving 7 bases between them. Germline V gene lookup returns CDR1 MNHNS and CDR2 SASEGT. The CDR3 sequence is CASSPRYTEAFF. The DNA of the CDR3 is TGTGCCAGCAGTCCCAGGTACACTGAAGCTTTCTTT.

This clonotype has at least ten counts. This rearrangement joins TRBV9 to TRBJ2-2; D is perhaps TRBD2 (5 bases). The CDR3 has 13 residues. Germline V CDR1 and CDR2: SGDLS, YYNGEE. V gave up 5 bases and J gave up 1 base, with 6 bases separating them. The DNA for the CDR3 is TGTGCCAGCAGGGAGGAGAACACCGGGGAGCTGTTTTTT. Protein: CASREENTGELFF.

This clonotype has a count of ten or more. The J gene is TRBJ1-1, the V gene TRBV19, with D unresolved. The V gene's germline CDR1 is LNHDA and CDR2 SQIVND (reference sequence). The CDR3 is 14 residues long. Trimming removed 1 base at V and 3 bases at J, with 9 bases between. CDR3 amino acids: CASSIAQPDTEAFF. The CDR3 DNA reads as TGTGCCAGTAGTATAGCACAGCCGGACACTGAAGCTTTCTTT.

The genes are TRBV27 and TRBJ1-5; D uncertain. The germline V and J ends were trimmed by 5 bases and 0 bases, with 11 bases remaining between them. This CDR3 has 15 amino acids. Per the germline V gene, CDR1 is MNHEY and CDR2 is SMNVEV (reference sequence). The CDR3 here is CASSPGRSSNQPQHF. DNA of the CDR3: TGTGCCAGCAGTCCTGGACGGAGTAGCAATCAGCCCCAGCATTTT.

The chain recombines TRBV30 with TRBJ1-1; TRBD1 matches at 9 bases. The CDR3 is made up of 16 amino acids. V shed 3 bases, J shed 7 bases, and the junction held 15 bases outside the gene matches. The germline V gene encodes CDR1 GTSNPN and CDR2 SVGIG (reference sequence). In nucleotides, the CDR3 is TGTGCCTGGAGAAGGTGGGACAGGGTAGTGGAGGTTGAAGCTTTCTTT. It translates to CAWRRWDRVVEVEAFF.

This clonotype was detected a few times. The chain combines TRBV28 with TRBJ1-2, with TRBD1 as a possible D gene (5 bases). The germline V gene encodes CDR1 MDHEN and CDR2 SYDVKM. This CDR3 region has 15 residues. The V and J ends lost 9 bases and 8 bases respectively, with 25 bases between them. The CDR3 here is CASIAGTGLLRGYTF. In nucleotides, the CDR3 is TGTGCCAGTATCGCCGGGACGGGACTCTTGAGGGGCTACACCTTC.

This clonotype showed up just a few times. This chain joins TRBV6-1 and TRBJ2-7; the match to TRBD2 covers 7 bases. In germline, CDR1 is MNHNS, CDR2 SASEGT. The CDR3 spans 14 residues. V shed 6 bases, J shed 3 bases, and the junction held 8 bases outside the gene matches. CDR3 nucleotides: TGTGCCAGCAGGCGACCGGGACTACTCTACGAGCAGTACTTC. It translates to CASRRPGLLYEQYF.

This clonotype was recorded many times. The chain couples TRBV5-1 to TRBJ1-6; D is unresolved. V was clipped by 0 bases and J by 14 bases, with 12 bases between them. The germline CDR1 and CDR2 sequences are SGHRS and YFSETQ. The CDR3 runs 13 residues. The DNA for the CDR3 is TGCGCCAGCAGCTTGGAGACGGGATTCACCCTCCACTTT. It translates to CASSLETGFTLHF.

This rearrangement joins TRBV9 to TRBJ2-1; 9 bases match TRBD2. Germline CDR1 is SGDLS and CDR2 is YYNGEE. V lost 0 bases and J lost 2; bases outside the gene matches: 0. This CDR3 spans 15 amino acids. The CDR3 sequence: CASSVVAGAYNEQFF. Written as DNA, the CDR3 is TGTGCCAGCAGCGTAGTAGCGGGAGCCTACAATGAGCAGTTCTTC.

The table lists this clonotype with many counts. The genes are TRBV10-3 and TRBJ2-7; D is unresolved. Trimming stripped 3 bases from V and 2 bases from J, with 11 bases between. Looked up from germline, CDR1 is ENHRY and CDR2 is SYGVKD. The CDR3 is 14 amino acids. CDR3 loop: CAISDGQATYEQYF. The CDR3 bases are TGTGCCATCAGTGACGGGCAGGCAACCTACGAGCAGTACTTC.

The chain has TRBV18 and TRBJ1-1; D might be TRBD1 (5 bases). V gave up 3 bases and J gave up 3 bases, with 17 bases separating them. The CDR3 extends over 16 amino acids. Looked up from germline, CDR1 is KGHSH and CDR2 is LQKENI. Here the CDR3 DNA reads TGTGCCAGCTCACCCTCGGGCAGGGCCTGGGACACTGAAGCTTTCTTT. Translation: CASSPSGRAWDTEAFF.

This clonotype was counted only a few times. The chain joins TRBV6-2 or TRBV6-3 to TRBJ2-7; 14 positions agree with TRBD2. The CDR3 runs to 16 residues. The V gene end was trimmed by 5 bases and the J gene end by 3 bases; junction bases not matched to a gene: 6. The germline gives CDR1 MNHEY, CDR2 SVGEGT. CDR3 sequence reads: CASSRYGTSGSYEQYF. CDR3 in DNA: TGTGCCAGCAGTCGTTACGGGACTAGCGGGAGCTACGAGCAGTACTTC.